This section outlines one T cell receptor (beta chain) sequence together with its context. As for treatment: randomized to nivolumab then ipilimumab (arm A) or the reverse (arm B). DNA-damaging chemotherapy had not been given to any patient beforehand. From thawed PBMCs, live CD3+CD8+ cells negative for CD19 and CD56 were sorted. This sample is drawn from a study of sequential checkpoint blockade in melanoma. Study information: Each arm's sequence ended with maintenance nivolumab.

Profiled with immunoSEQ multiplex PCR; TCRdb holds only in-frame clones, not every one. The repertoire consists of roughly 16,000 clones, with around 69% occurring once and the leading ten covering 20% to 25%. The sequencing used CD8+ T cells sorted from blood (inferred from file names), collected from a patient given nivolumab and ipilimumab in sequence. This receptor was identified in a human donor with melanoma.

The CDR3 sequence: CASSPPGTEAFF. In nucleotides, the CDR3 is TGTGCCAGCAGCCCTCCGGGCACTGAAGCTTTCTTT. The chain joins TRBV6-1 to TRBJ1-1; D gene uncertain. This CDR3 is 12 amino acids long. CDR1 is MNHNS, CDR2 SASEGT, per germline. V was pared by 6 bases and J by 4 bases, with 9 bases between.